A single sample gave rise to the 19 T cell receptor beta chains below, sequenced in a study of blood T cell repertoires in COVID-19 (dated by TCRdb to 2020 to 2021). Library preparation was by the immunoSEQ multiplex PCR assay. Drawn from immuneACCESS, this table holds only the in-frame rearrangements with V and J called that TCRdb kept. Clones are partly lost; checked studies trace under half to an unresolved V gene and leave the rest unexplained. Here the sample has about 150,000 clones; 75% to 90% occur a single time. The ten largest clonotypes hold roughly 3.9% of the sample. Sequenced material: PBMCs or T cells enriched from blood (not recorded which). These receptors were obtained from a man in his fifties or sixties who had recovered from COVID-19.

The chain uses TRBV10-3 and TRBJ1-1; TRBD1 might be the D (6 bases). CDR1 is ENHRY and CDR2 is SYGVKD in the germline V gene. The CDR3 has 15 residues. Trimming cost V 3 bases and J 3 bases, with 14 bases left between them. CDR3 amino acids: CAISDRGGSDTEAFF. The DNA for the CDR3 is TGTGCCATCAGTGACAGGGGCGGGTCAGACACTGAAGCTTTCTTT.

The chain combines TRBV5-1 with TRBJ2-7; tentatively, D is TRBD1 (6 bases). V shed 0 bases and J shed 0 bases, with 10 bases lying between them. This CDR3 region has 15 residues. Germline CDR1 reads SGHRS; CDR2 reads YFSETQ. CDR3 in amino acids: CASSLVQGSSYEQYF. CDR3 DNA: TGCGCCAGCAGCTTGGTTCAGGGGAGCTCCTACGAGCAGTACTTC.

This clone has only a few counts. This rearrangement joins TRBV6-2 or TRBV6-3 to TRBJ1-1; D remains ambiguous. Per germline, CDR1 MNHEY and CDR2 SVGEGT. V was clipped by 0 bases and J by 7 bases, with 15 bases between them. This CDR3 spans 15 amino acids. CDR3 DNA: TGTGCCAGCAGTTACTCCGTGGTAGGCTCAGGTGAAGCTTTCTTT. Translated: CASSYSVVGSGEAFF.

This rearrangement joins TRBV28 to TRBJ1-5; 7 bases fit TRBD1. CDR1 is MDHEN, CDR2 SYDVKM, per germline. The CDR3 sequence is 15 residues long. Trimming at V came to 6 bases and at J to 5 bases, leaving 10 bases not matched to a gene. The CDR3 DNA sequence: TGTGCCAGCAGCCCCTCAAAGGGGGCCCATCAGCCCCAGCATTTT. Translating it yields CASSPSKGAHQPQHF.

The chain has TRBV30 and TRBJ2-1; D possibly corresponds to TRBD2 (5 bases). Germline V gene lookup returns CDR1 GTSNPN and CDR2 SVGIG (reference sequence). The CDR3 contains 16 residues. Trimming took off 2 bases at V and 1 base at J, with 15 bases between the two ends. This CDR3 reads CAWSRGFVRSYNEQFF. As DNA, the CDR3 is TGTGCCTGGAGTCGGGGTTTTGTCCGGTCCTACAATGAGCAGTTCTTC.

The rearrangement links TRBV4-1 to TRBJ1-6; 7 bases align to TRBD1. The germline V gene encodes CDR1 MGHRA and CDR2 YSYEKL. After removal of 4 bases from V and 7 bases from J, the junction contained 7 bases not matched to a gene. This CDR3 is built from 15 residues. The CDR3 reads CASSLSDRFNSPLHF. CDR3 sequence (DNA): TGCGCCAGCAGCCTTTCGGACAGGTTCAATTCACCCCTCCACTTT.

V gene TRBV28 combines with J gene TRBJ1-2; D unclear. Trimming shortened V by 6 bases and J by 8 bases, and 7 bases separated the two germline ends. Looked up from germline, CDR1 is MDHEN and CDR2 is SYDVKM. This CDR3 has 10 residues. This CDR3 reads CASSRRGYTF. In DNA form, the CDR3 reads TGTGCCAGCAGCCGTCGGGGCTACACCTTC.

About this clone itself: Because the CDR3's place on the DNA is in doubt, the DNA is left out and the CDR3 is given as listed by TCRdb. The chain recombines TRBV7-8 with TRBJ1-2. The CDR3 length is 11 residues, termini included. In germline, CDR1 is SGHVS, CDR2 FQNEAQ. The CDR3 sequence: CASSLWGGGTF.

CDR3 DNA: TGTGCCAGCAGCTTAAGGCGGGGGAGGTCTACTAATGAAAAACTGTTTTTT. Its translation is CASSLRRGRSTNEKLFF. This chain joins TRBV7-2 and TRBJ1-4, with a possible D match to TRBD1 (5 bases). The CDR3 has 17 amino acids. Trimming removed 2 bases at V and 2 bases at J, with 15 bases between. Germline CDR1 is SGHTA and CDR2 is FQGNSA.

This clone was recorded once. Compared with germline, one end of the junction differs, possibly owing to a read error. This sequence joins TRBV11-2 and TRBJ2-5; 7 nucleotides line up with TRBD2. Germline V gene lookup returns CDR1 SGHAT and CDR2 FQNNGV. The CDR3 totals 14 residues. CDR3 in amino acids: CASSTGIAGANPHF. In DNA form, the CDR3 reads TGTGCCAGCAGCACCGGAATAGCGGGTGCCAACCCGCACTTC.

This clone has only a few counts. The rearrangement uses TRBV7-9 and TRBJ1-6, with 7 bases matching TRBD1. CDR1 SEHNR and CDR2 FQNEAQ come from the germline V gene (reference sequence). V was clipped by 0 bases and J by 8 bases; unmatched bases: 10. The CDR3 loop spans 17 amino acids. The CDR3 DNA sequence: TGTGCCAGCAGCTTAGCCCAGGGGTCAGGGGGGCATTCACCCCTCCACTTT. Translating it yields CASSLAQGSGGHSPLHF.

The J gene is TRBJ1-4, the V gene TRBV28; 8 bases are a match to TRBD1. The V and J ends lost 6 bases and 6 bases, in that order; junction bases with no gene match: 12. The CDR3 is 16 amino acids. Germline assignment: CDR1 MDHEN and CDR2 SYDVKM. CDR3: CASSSARTGWYEKLFF. The CDR3 coding sequence is TGTGCCAGCAGCTCAGCAAGGACAGGGTGGTATGAAAAACTGTTTTTT.

The chain carries TRBV28 and TRBJ1-5; TRBD1 matches 7 bases. Germline V gene sequence: CDR1 MDHEN, CDR2 SYDVKM. CDR3 length: 15 amino acids. With 6 bases clipped from V and 1 base from J, the junction kept 6 bases outside the gene matches. In DNA form, the CDR3 reads TGTGCCAGCAGAGAGGGGGCGCGAAGCAATCAGCCCCAGCATTTT. Encoded protein: CASREGARSNQPQHF.

The CDR3 DNA sequence: TGTGCCAGCAGCCCTCGGACAGCGAACACCGGGGAGCTGTTTTTT. Its protein product is CASSPRTANTGELFF. The chain employs TRBV7-2 and TRBJ2-2; possibly TRBD1 for D (6 bases). Germline-derived CDR1 and CDR2 are SGHTA and FQGNSA. The ends were cut back, 5 bases at V and 0 bases at J, with 10 bases in the middle. The CDR3 loop spans 15 amino acids.

This sequence joins TRBV28 and TRBJ1-1, with TRBD1 matching over 8 bases. CDR1 and CDR2 from the germline V gene are MDHEN and SYDVKM. Trimming took 1 base from V and 10 from J; bases not matched to a gene: 14. This CDR3 has 16 amino acids. CDR3 DNA: TGTGCCAGCAGTTTATCCCTAGCTCCGGGACAGGTAGGAGCTTTCTTT. Its protein product is CASSLSLAPGQVGAFF. Together with reference TRBV28 and TRBJ1-1, the CDR3 gives the full variable domain: DVKVTQSSRYLVKRTGEKVFLECVQDMDHENMFWYRQDPGLGLRLIYFSYDVKMKEKGDIPEGYSVSREKKERFSLILESASTNQTSMYLCASSLSLAPGQVGAFFGQGTRLTVV.

The chain uses TRBV14 and TRBJ2-7; D unclear. CDR1 and CDR2 (germline): SGHDN, FVKESK. The CDR3 is 14 amino acids. The V end was cut by 2 bases, the J end by 0 bases, with 8 bases between. CDR3 sequence reads: CASSQYGSSYEQYF. The CDR3 nucleotides read TGTGCCAGCAGCCAATACGGGTCCTCCTACGAGCAGTACTTC.

The rearrangement links TRBV19 to TRBJ2-1; 7 nucleotides agree with TRBD2. CDR3 size: 16 residues. In germline, CDR1 is LNHDA, CDR2 SQIVND (reference sequence). Trimming at V came to 4 bases and at J to 5 bases, leaving 11 bases not matched to a gene. For the CDR3, the DNA is TGTGCCAGTAGTACACCCCGGACTAGGGAGAACAATGAGCAGTTCTTC. This gives the protein CASSTPRTRENNEQFF.

The rearrangement joins TRBV14 to TRBJ2-5; 8 nucleotides match TRBD2. V lost 0 bases, J lost 5 bases, and 5 bases stayed unmatched. The CDR3 consists of 15 residues. Germline V gene data show CDR1 as SGHDN and CDR2 as FVKESK. The CDR3 coding sequence is TGTGCCAGCAGCCAAGATCGAGGCGGGGGGGAGACCCAGTACTTC. Amino acid sequence: CASSQDRGGGETQYF.

The V and J genes are TRBV13 and TRBJ2-2, with D maybe TRBD2 (7 bases). Deletions cut 3 bases from V and 4 bases from J, with 15 bases between. Germline lookup yields CDR1 PRHDT and CDR2 FYEKMQ (reference sequence). The CDR3 totals 16 residues. CDR3 nucleotide sequence: TGTGCCAGCAGCTTGGGGGCGGGGGCGACCACCGGGGAGCTGTTTTTT. Its translation: CASSLGAGATTGELFF.